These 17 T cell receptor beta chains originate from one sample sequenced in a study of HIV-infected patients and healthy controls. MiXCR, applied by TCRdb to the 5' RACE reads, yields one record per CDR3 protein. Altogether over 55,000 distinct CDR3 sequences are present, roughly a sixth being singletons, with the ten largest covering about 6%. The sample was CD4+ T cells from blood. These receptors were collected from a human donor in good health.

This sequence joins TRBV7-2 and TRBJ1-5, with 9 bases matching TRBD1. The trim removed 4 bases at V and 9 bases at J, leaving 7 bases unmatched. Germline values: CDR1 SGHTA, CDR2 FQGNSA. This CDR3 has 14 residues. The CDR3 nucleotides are TGTGCCAGCAGCTCGTTCGGACAGGGGCTGCCCCAGCATTTT. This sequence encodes CASSSFGQGLPQHF.

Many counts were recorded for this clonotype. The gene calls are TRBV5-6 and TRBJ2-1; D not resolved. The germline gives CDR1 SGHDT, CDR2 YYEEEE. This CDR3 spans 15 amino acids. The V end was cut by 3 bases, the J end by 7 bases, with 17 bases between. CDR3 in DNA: TGTGCCAGCAGCTCACGAGCCGGGCTAGTGAATGAGCAGTTCTTC. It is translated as CASSSRAGLVNEQFF.

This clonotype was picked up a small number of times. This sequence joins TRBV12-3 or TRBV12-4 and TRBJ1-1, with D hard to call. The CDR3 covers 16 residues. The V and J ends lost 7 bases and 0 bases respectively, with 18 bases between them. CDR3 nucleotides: TGTGCCAGCATCCCCGGACTCCCCGGACTGAACACTGAAGCTTTCTTT. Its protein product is CASIPGLPGLNTEAFF.

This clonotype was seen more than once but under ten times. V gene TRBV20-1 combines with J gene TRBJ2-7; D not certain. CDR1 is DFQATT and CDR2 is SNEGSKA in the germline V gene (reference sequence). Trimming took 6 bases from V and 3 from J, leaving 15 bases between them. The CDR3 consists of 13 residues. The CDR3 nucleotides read TGCAGTGCCCGACCCACCACCTTCTACGAGCAGTACTTC. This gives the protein CSARPTTFYEQYF.

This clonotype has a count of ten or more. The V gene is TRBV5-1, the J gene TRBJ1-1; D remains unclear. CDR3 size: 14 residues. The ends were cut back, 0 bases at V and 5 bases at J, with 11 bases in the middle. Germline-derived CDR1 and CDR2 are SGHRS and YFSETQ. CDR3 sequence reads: CASSLVRGDTEAFF. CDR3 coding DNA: TGCGCCAGCAGCTTGGTGCGGGGAGATACTGAAGCTTTCTTT.

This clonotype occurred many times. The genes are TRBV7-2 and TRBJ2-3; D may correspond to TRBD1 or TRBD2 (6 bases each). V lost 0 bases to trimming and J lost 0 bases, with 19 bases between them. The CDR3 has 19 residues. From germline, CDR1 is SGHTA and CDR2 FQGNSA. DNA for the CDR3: TGTGCCAGCAGCTTAGCCCTTAGTATCCGGGGGCTAAGCACAGATACGCAGTATTTT. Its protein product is CASSLALSIRGLSTDTQYF. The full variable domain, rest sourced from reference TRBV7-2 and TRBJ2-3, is GAGVSQSPSNKVTEKGKDVELRCDPISGHTALYWYRQSLGQGLEFLIYFQGNSAPDKSGLPSDRFSAERTGGSVSTLTIQRTQQEDSAVYLCASSLALSIRGLSTDTQYFGPGTRLTVL.

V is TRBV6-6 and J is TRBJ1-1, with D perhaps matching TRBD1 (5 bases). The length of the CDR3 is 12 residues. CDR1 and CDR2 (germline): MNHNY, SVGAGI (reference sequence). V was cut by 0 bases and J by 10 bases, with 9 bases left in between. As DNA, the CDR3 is TGTGCCAGCAGTTACTCCCGGGGGGGAGCTTTCTTT. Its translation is CASSYSRGGAFF.

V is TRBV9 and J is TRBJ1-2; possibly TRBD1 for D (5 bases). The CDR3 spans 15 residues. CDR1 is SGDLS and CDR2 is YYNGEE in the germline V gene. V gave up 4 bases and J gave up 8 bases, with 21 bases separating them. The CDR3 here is CASSQMGGGGGGYTF. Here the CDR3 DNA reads TGTGCCAGCAGCCAGATGGGTGGTGGGGGAGGGGGCTACACCTTC.

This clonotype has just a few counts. The CDR3, as DNA: TGTGCCTGGAGTGTACATGTGGGAGGAGGGATGAGTTCACCCCTCCACTTT. It is translated as CAWSVHVGGGMSSPLHF. The chain joins TRBV30 to TRBJ1-6; unclear D gene. V lost 0 bases to trimming and J lost 9 bases, with 21 bases between them. This CDR3 contains 17 residues. Germline CDR1 is GTSNPN and CDR2 is SVGIG (reference sequence).

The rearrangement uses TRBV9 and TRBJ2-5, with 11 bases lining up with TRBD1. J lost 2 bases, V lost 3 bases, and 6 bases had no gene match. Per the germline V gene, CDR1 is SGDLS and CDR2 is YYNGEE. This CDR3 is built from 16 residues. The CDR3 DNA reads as TGTGCCAGCAGCGAATGGACAGGGGGCCTACAAGAGACCCAGTACTTC. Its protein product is CASSEWTGGLQETQYF.

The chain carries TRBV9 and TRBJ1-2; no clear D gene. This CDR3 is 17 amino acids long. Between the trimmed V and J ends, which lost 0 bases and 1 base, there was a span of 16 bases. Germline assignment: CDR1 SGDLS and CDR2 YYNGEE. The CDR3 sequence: CASSVVPWTDNNYGYTF. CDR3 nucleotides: TGTGCCAGCAGCGTAGTTCCATGGACGGATAATAACTATGGCTACACCTTC.

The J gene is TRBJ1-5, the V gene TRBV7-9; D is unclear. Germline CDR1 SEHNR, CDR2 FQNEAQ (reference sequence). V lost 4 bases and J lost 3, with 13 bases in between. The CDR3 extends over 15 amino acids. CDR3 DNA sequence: TGTGCCAGCAGCTCTACCGGACGGATCAATCAGCCCCAGCATTTT. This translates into CASSSTGRINQPQHF. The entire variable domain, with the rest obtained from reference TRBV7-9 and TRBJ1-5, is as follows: DTGVSQNPRHKITKRGQNVTFRCDPISEHNRLYWYRQTLGQGPEFLTYFQNEAQLEKSRLLSDRFSAERPKGSFSTLEIQRTEQGDSAMYLCASSSTGRINQPQHFGDGTRLSIL.

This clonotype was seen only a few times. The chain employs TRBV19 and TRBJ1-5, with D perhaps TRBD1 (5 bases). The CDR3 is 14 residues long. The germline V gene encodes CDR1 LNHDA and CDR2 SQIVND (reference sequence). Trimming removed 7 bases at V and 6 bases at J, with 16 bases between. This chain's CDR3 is CASKERQRVQPQHF. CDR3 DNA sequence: TGTGCCAGTAAGGAGAGACAGAGGGTTCAGCCCCAGCATTTT.

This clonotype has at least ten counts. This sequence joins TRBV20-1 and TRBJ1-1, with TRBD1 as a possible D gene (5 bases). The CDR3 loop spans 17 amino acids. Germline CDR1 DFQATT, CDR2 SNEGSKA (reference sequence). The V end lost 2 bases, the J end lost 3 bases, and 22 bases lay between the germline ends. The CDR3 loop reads CSARKLPRRGGDTEAFF. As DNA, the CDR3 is TGCAGTGCTAGAAAACTCCCTCGACGGGGAGGGGACACTGAAGCTTTCTTT.

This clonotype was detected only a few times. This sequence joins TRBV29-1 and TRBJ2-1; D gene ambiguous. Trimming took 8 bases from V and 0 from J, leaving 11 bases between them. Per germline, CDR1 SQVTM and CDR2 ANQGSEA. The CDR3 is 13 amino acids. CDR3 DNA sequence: TGCAGCAAATCAGAGTTCTCCTACAATGAGCAGTTCTTC. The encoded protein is CSKSEFSYNEQFF.

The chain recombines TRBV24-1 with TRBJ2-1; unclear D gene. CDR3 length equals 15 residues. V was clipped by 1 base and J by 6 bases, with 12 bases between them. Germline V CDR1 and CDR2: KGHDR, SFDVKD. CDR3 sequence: CATSDFSPASNEQFF. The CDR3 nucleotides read TGTGCCACCAGTGATTTTAGCCCCGCCTCCAATGAGCAGTTCTTC.

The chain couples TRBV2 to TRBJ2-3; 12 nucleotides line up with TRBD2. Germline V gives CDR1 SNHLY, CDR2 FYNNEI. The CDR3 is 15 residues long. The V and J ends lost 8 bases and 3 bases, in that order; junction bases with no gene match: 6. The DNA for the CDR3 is TGTGCCAGCGGAATTCTAGCGGGAGGGACAGATACGCAGTATTTT. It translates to CASGILAGGTDTQYF.